The clone carrying this T cell receptor beta chain was observed once. The antigen is unknown. The data are from a study of graft-versus-host responses after intestinal transplantation. Clones were read by immunoSEQ multiplex PCR, and TCRdb kept only the in-frame ones, dropping some. The table includes roughly 36,000 clones, 90% to 95% detected once. The V end lost 0 bases, the J end lost 5 bases, and 13 bases lay between the germline ends. Germline V gene sequence: CDR1 MGHRA, CDR2 YSYEKL. The CDR3 sequence is 16 residues long. Source: unstimulated CD8+ T cells sorted from spleen or lymph node cells, taken before transplant. The V call is TRBV4-1, the J call TRBJ1-4; no firm D call. The receptor comes from a human donor who was the organ donor for an intestinal transplant. The CDR3 DNA reads as TGCGCCAGCAGCCAAGAAGGATTTGGTAACAATGAAAAACTGTTTTTT. Amino acid sequence: CASSQEGFGNNEKLFF.